The source of this TCR beta chain is a study of T cell responses to AZD1222 COVID-19 vaccine. V was cut by 5 bases and J by 1 base, with 11 bases left in between. This CDR3 is 13 amino acids long. Germline assignment: CDR1 SQVTM and CDR2 ANQGSEA. The assay was immunoSEQ multiplex PCR, and TCRdb's table has in-frame clones only and misses some. The sample consists of around 130,000 clones, roughly 87% of them appearing once. This clone was detected only once. Sequencing was performed on peripheral blood, taken on day 0 of AZD1222 vaccination. The chain employs TRBV29-1 and TRBJ2-5, with D perhaps matching TRBD1 (5 bases). The sequence was obtained from an adult in good health. In DNA, the CDR3 is TGCAGCGTTCCAGGGAACAGCCAAGAGACCCAGTACTTC. Its protein product is CSVPGNSQETQYF. Supplemented by reference TRBV29-1 and TRBJ2-5, the full variable domain reads SAVISQKPSRDICQRGTSLTIQCQVDSQVTMMFWYRQQPGQSLTLIATANQGSEATYESGFVIDKFPISRPNLTFSTLTVSNMSPEDSSIYLCSVPGNSQETQYFGPGTRLLVL.